This T cell receptor (beta chain) was sequenced in a study of cytomegalovirus exposure and HLA in healthy donors. On this clone itself: What it binds is unknown.

Trimming cost V 2 bases and J 2 bases, with 10 bases left between them. The CDR3 sequence is 14 residues long. Per germline, CDR1 SGHTA and CDR2 FQGNSA. In the PCR, 60 Vbeta and 13 Jbeta primers were used. The table came from immunoSEQ multiplex PCR; TCRdb's copy has only in-frame clones and leaves some out. The top ten clones hold about 3.2% of a sample with 40,000 or so clones, around two thirds of them seen once. The study's findings and limits: On later analysis, the bulk of CMV-associated TCR beta chains appeared to be HLA-restricted. Differences between HLA loci emerged in a later analysis of TCR association rates, with DRB1 most and HLA-C fewest.

The sample was PBMCs. The sequence came from a woman aged 25 to 39 in good health and CMV-seronegative. The genes are TRBV7-2 and TRBJ2-7, with D perhaps TRBD2 (5 bases). Here the CDR3 reads CASSLSRDTYEQYF. The CDR3 DNA is TGTGCCAGCAGCTTAAGTCGGGATACCTACGAGCAGTACTTC.